This passage covers 28 T cell receptor beta chains from one sample sequenced in a study of T cell responses to AZD1222 COVID-19 vaccine. Some clones are missing from TCRdb's copy, which holds only in-frame ones; the method was immunoSEQ multiplex PCR. Here the sample spans roughly 140,000 clones, 88% being singletons. The sample consisted of peripheral blood, taken 28 days after the second AZD1222 dose. The receptors derive from an adult who received the AZD1222 COVID-19 vaccine.

This chain uses TRBV28 with TRBJ2-7; weak D call: TRBD2 (6 bases). V shed 3 bases and J shed 1 base, with 16 bases lying between them. The CDR3 runs to 16 residues. Per the germline V gene, CDR1 is MDHEN and CDR2 is SYDVKM. The CDR3, as DNA: TGTGCCAGCAGTTTCACTCTTGCGGGGCTGTCCTACGAGCAGTACTTC. This sequence encodes CASSFTLAGLSYEQYF.

The chain combines TRBV24-1 with TRBJ1-2; 8 bases fit TRBD1. The CDR3 has 15 residues. With V trimmed by 5 bases and J by 3 bases, 7 bases remained unmatched. The germline V gene encodes CDR1 KGHDR and CDR2 SFDVKD. In DNA, the CDR3 is TGTGCCACCAGTGCCTATGACAGGGGAGACTATGGCTACACCTTC. Translated: CATSAYDRGDYGYTF.

V gene TRBV5-4 combines with J gene TRBJ1-5, with D maybe TRBD1 (5 bases). This CDR3 has 15 amino acids. The germline CDR1 and CDR2 sequences are SGHNT and YYREEE (reference sequence). Trimming pared 0 bases from V and 2 bases from J, leaving 9 bases between. Here the CDR3 DNA reads TGTGCCAGCAGCTTGGGGGGGTCTGGCAATCAGCCCCAGCATTTT. Residues: CASSLGGSGNQPQHF.

This clone was seen only once. V gene TRBV15 combines with J gene TRBJ1-1; unclear D gene. The CDR3 contains 16 residues. V shed 7 bases and J shed 0 bases, with 18 bases lying between them. CDR1 is LNHNV, CDR2 YYDKDF, per germline (reference sequence). In nucleotides, the CDR3 is TGTGCCACCAAGGAGGGAGAAGGAGGGATGAACACTGAAGCTTTCTTT. This codes for CATKEGEGGMNTEAFF.

The rearrangement uses TRBV9 and TRBJ1-1, with 9 nucleotides matching TRBD1. The CDR3 is 14 residues long. CDR1 is SGDLS and CDR2 is YYNGEE in the germline V gene. The trim removed 4 bases at V and 5 bases at J, leaving 6 bases unmatched. In DNA form, the CDR3 reads TGTGCCAGCAGCCCCCGGACAGGGGCAACTGAAGCTTTCTTT. The encoded protein is CASSPRTGATEAFF.

The sample holds a few counts of this clone. The rearrangement links TRBV3-1 (or the pseudogene TRBV3-2) to TRBJ1-5; D gene uncertain. CDR1 is LGHDT and CDR2 is YNNKEL in the germline V gene (reference sequence). The CDR3 is 13 amino acids. V lost 3 bases to trimming and J lost 3 bases, with 6 bases between them. The CDR3 bases are TGTGCCAGCAGCCAGAGTTACAATCAGCCCCAGCATTTT. Protein sequence: CASSQSYNQPQHF.

The gene calls are TRBV9 and TRBJ2-3; no firm D call. This CDR3 is 15 amino acids long. V lost 2 bases and J lost 4, with 14 bases in between. Germline V gene data show CDR1 as SGDLS and CDR2 as YYNGEE. The CDR3 nucleotides are TGTGCCAGCAGCGTGTCTCTTGTAGGCGCAGATACGCAGTATTTT. It is translated as CASSVSLVGADTQYF.

The CDR3 region has the DNA TGTGCCAGCAGCGTAGGGGCAGCGGGGGGGCGAGATACGCAGTATTTT. Its translation is CASSVGAAGGRDTQYF. The V and J genes are TRBV9 and TRBJ2-3; 10 bases are a match to TRBD2. Germline V lookup: CDR1 SGDLS, CDR2 YYNGEE. The V and J ends lost 0 bases and 5 bases, in that order; junction bases with no gene match: 6. CDR3 length: 16 residues.

This sequence joins TRBV6-5 and TRBJ2-5; perhaps TRBD2 as D (5 bases). The V gene lost 5 bases and the J gene lost 9 bases, with 10 bases spanning the gap. This CDR3 has 11 amino acids. Germline-derived CDR1 and CDR2 are MNHEY and SVGAGI. As DNA, the CDR3 is TGTGCCAGCAGTCACGCCGGGGCCCAGTACTTC. Encoded protein: CASSHAGAQYF.

The genes are TRBV7-9 and TRBJ2-7; D might be TRBD1 (5 bases). CDR3 length equals 14 residues. Germline assignment: CDR1 SEHNR and CDR2 FQNEAQ (reference sequence). Trimming left V 4 bases short and J 0 bases short, with 10 bases between. As DNA, the CDR3 is TGTGCCAGCAGCTCGACAGTTAGCTCCTACGAGCAGTACTTC. Protein product: CASSSTVSSYEQYF.

The J gene is TRBJ2-3, the V gene TRBV19, with 7 bases aligning to TRBD2. CDR1 is LNHDA, CDR2 SQIVND, per germline (reference sequence). V shed 3 bases, J shed 6 bases, and the junction held 9 bases outside the gene matches. The CDR3 sequence is 15 residues long. CDR3 nucleotide sequence: TGTGCCAGTAGTATCTCTAGCGGAGGTGGGGATACGCAGTATTTT. Translated, it gives CASSISSGGGDTQYF. The variable domain in full, with the rest retrieved from reference TRBV19 and TRBJ2-3, is DGGITQSPKYLFRKEGQNVTLSCEQNLNHDAMYWYRQDPGQGLRLIYYSQIVNDFQKGDIAEGYSVSREKKESFPLTVTSAQKNPTAFYLCASSISSGGGDTQYFGPGTRLTVL.

J is TRBJ2-7 and V is TRBV29-1; 10 bases align to TRBD1. CDR3 length: 13 residues. In germline, CDR1 is SQVTM, CDR2 ANQGSEA. The ends lost 4 bases at V and 7 bases at J; junction bases unmatched: 7. The CDR3 loop reads CSVGGQGPLEQYF. The CDR3 nucleotides read TGCAGCGTTGGGGGACAGGGGCCGTTAGAGCAGTACTTC.

The chain is built from TRBV5-1 and TRBJ1-2; weak D call: TRBD1 (5 bases). Between the trimmed V and J ends, which lost 2 bases and 4 bases, there was a span of 15 bases. Germline CDR1 reads SGHRS; CDR2 reads YFSETQ. The CDR3 extends over 15 amino acids. The chain's CDR3 is CASSFREGTGYGYTF. The CDR3 DNA is TGCGCCAGCAGCTTCCGGGAAGGGACGGGCTATGGCTACACCTTC.

This rearrangement joins TRBV9 to TRBJ1-3; D remains ambiguous. The CDR3 extends over 17 amino acids. Germline CDR1 is SGDLS and CDR2 is YYNGEE. V was clipped by 4 bases and J by 0 bases, with 17 bases between them. The CDR3 spells CASSPVPFPSSGNTIYF. DNA of the CDR3: TGTGCCAGCAGCCCAGTACCCTTCCCGAGCTCTGGAAACACCATATATTTT. Together with reference TRBV9 and TRBJ1-3, the CDR3 gives the full variable domain: DSGVTQTPKHLITATGQRVTLRCSPRSGDLSVYWYQQSLDQGLQFLIQYYNGEERAKGNILERFSAQQFPDLHSELNLSSLELGDSALYFCASSPVPFPSSGNTIYFGEGSWLTVV.

The V and J genes are TRBV10-1 and TRBJ2-7; D unclear. Trimming took 0 bases from V and 0 from J, leaving 12 bases between them. The CDR3 loop spans 16 amino acids. CDR1 WNHNN and CDR2 SYGVQD come from the germline V gene (reference sequence). The CDR3 reads CASSESARVSSYEQYF. The CDR3 coding sequence is TGCGCCAGCAGTGAGTCAGCCAGAGTGAGCTCCTACGAGCAGTACTTC.

The V call is TRBV29-1, the J call TRBJ2-3; D is ambiguous. Per the germline V gene, CDR1 is SQVTM and CDR2 is ANQGSEA. Trimming left V 6 bases short and J 10 bases short, with 20 bases between. The CDR3 has 13 residues. DNA for the CDR3: TGCAGCGTCCCCCTTGACGTCCGTACCGCGCAGTATTTT. This gives the protein CSVPLDVRTAQYF.

The V and J genes are TRBV4-1 and TRBJ2-3; 10 bases fit TRBD2. The CDR3 runs 14 residues. CDR1 is MGHRA, CDR2 YSYEKL, per germline. V dropped 3 bases and J dropped 4; count of bases not matched to a gene: 1. CDR3 nucleotides: TGCGCCAGCAGCCAGGGACTAGCGCCAGATACGCAGTATTTT. This translates into CASSQGLAPDTQYF.

The rearrangement links TRBV3-1 (or the pseudogene TRBV3-2) to TRBJ2-1; D not certain. This CDR3 comprises 15 residues. Germline V gene lookup returns CDR1 LGHDT and CDR2 YNNKEL (reference sequence). With 1 base removed from V and 0 bases from J, the gap between germline ends came to 7 bases. The CDR3 sequence is CASSQGPSSYNEQFF. Written as DNA, the CDR3 is TGTGCCAGCAGCCAAGGGCCAAGCTCCTACAATGAGCAGTTCTTC.

This rearrangement joins TRBV29-1 to TRBJ1-1; D is perhaps TRBD1 (5 bases). This CDR3 has 14 amino acids. Per the germline V gene, CDR1 is SQVTM and CDR2 is ANQGSEA. V was clipped by 1 base and J by 1 base, with 10 bases between them. Written as DNA, the CDR3 is TGCAGCGTTGAAGTCGCAGGGACGAACACTGAAGCTTTCTTT. Protein sequence: CSVEVAGTNTEAFF.

This chain links TRBV7-2 with TRBJ2-5, with D tentatively TRBD1 (5 bases). CDR3 size: 15 residues. Germline CDR1 is SGHTA and CDR2 is FQGNSA. V gave up 2 bases and J gave up 2 bases, with 12 bases separating them. The CDR3 loop is CASSLSSQGQETQYF. As DNA, the CDR3 is TGTGCCAGCAGCTTATCGTCGCAGGGTCAAGAGACCCAGTACTTC.

Comment on this clone: Other nucleotide sequences in the sample specify the same CDR3. The CDR3 coding sequence is TGCAGTGCGGCCCAAGAGACCCAGTACTTC. It yields the protein CSAAQETQYF. The genes are TRBV20-1 and TRBJ2-5; no firm D call. Germline V gene sequence: CDR1 DFQATT, CDR2 SNEGSKA (reference sequence). With 6 bases removed from V and 1 base from J, the gap between germline ends came to 3 bases. The CDR3 has 10 residues.

This chain links TRBV7-8 with TRBJ2-1; 8 bases map to TRBD2. This CDR3 comprises 15 residues. Germline-derived CDR1 and CDR2 are SGHVS and FQNEAQ. V shed 1 base and J 4 bases; nucleotides not matched to a gene: 3. Here the CDR3 DNA reads TGTGCCAGCAGCTTAGAGAGCGGGGGATACAATGAGCAGTTCTTC. Its protein is CASSLESGGYNEQFF.

The chain joins TRBV6-2 or TRBV6-3 to TRBJ2-7; perhaps TRBD1 as D (5 bases). Germline values: CDR1 MNHEY, CDR2 SVGEGT. Trimming removed 6 bases from V and 4 bases from J, with 16 bases in between. The CDR3 covers 14 residues. This chain's CDR3 is CASSFRQGKYEQYF. In DNA, the CDR3 is TGTGCCAGCAGCTTCCGTCAGGGCAAGTACGAGCAGTACTTC.

This rearrangement joins TRBV5-1 to TRBJ2-5; a weak D match, TRBD2 (5 bases). Germline V gene lookup returns CDR1 SGHRS and CDR2 YFSETQ. V was clipped by 4 bases and J by 5 bases, with 18 bases between them. The CDR3 loop spans 15 amino acids. This CDR3 reads CASSLEGTAEETQYF. The CDR3 DNA reads TGCGCCAGCAGCCTTGAGGGTACGGCCGAGGAGACCCAGTACTTC.

The V and J genes are TRBV4-1 and TRBJ2-1; 8 nucleotides line up with TRBD1. The ends lost 3 bases at V and 5 bases at J; junction bases unmatched: 6. CDR1 and CDR2 (germline): MGHRA, YSYEKL. The CDR3 sequence is 15 residues long. CDR3 coding DNA: TGCGCCAGCAGCCAGCCGGACAGGGCTAACAATGAGCAGTTCTTC. This gives the protein CASSQPDRANNEQFF.

The chain links TRBV10-1 to TRBJ2-5, with TRBD2 matching over 9 bases. Germline CDR1 is WNHNN and CDR2 is SYGVQD (reference sequence). This CDR3 is 15 amino acids long. Trimming removed 4 bases from V and 4 bases from J; junction bases left unmatched: 7. DNA for the CDR3: TGCGCCAGCAGTGCGGCTAGCGGGGCTGGAGAGACCCAGTACTTC. Its protein is CASSAASGAGETQYF.

The chain uses TRBV30 and TRBJ1-2, with D perhaps TRBD1 (5 bases). Looked up from germline, CDR1 is GTSNPN and CDR2 is SVGIG (reference sequence). This CDR3 has 15 residues. V was trimmed by 0 bases and J by 4 bases, leaving 15 bases between them. For the CDR3, the DNA is TGTGCCTGGAGTGTAACGTTGGGGGTTATCTATGGCTACACCTTC. This sequence encodes CAWSVTLGVIYGYTF.

This clone was counted a few times. The genes are TRBV5-1 and TRBJ2-3; TRBD1 agrees at 9 bases. V lost 4 bases to trimming and J lost 3 bases; unmatched junction nucleotides: 6. CDR3 length equals 15 residues. The V gene's germline CDR1 is SGHRS and CDR2 YFSETQ. The CDR3: CASSPGTGRTDTQYF. The DNA of the CDR3 is TGCGCCAGCAGCCCGGGGACAGGGCGGACAGATACGCAGTATTTT.